The 7 T cell receptor beta chains given below trace back to one sample, sequenced in a study of blood T cells in healthy people across ages. Alongside a J-beta primer mix, a sample-barcoded 5' primer served in a second PCR lasting about 6 to 11 cycles. TCRdb used MiXCR to reprocess the 5' RACE reads, holding one entry per CDR3 protein. The data hold hundreds of thousands of distinct CDR3 sequences, with around 31% observed a single time. Sequencing was carried out using blood. These receptors were taken from a woman of 80 years or more in good health.

The chain joins TRBV20-1 to TRBJ2-5; 13 bases align to TRBD2. Per germline, CDR1 DFQATT and CDR2 SNEGSKA (reference sequence). J was trimmed by 7 bases and V by 1 base; bases with no gene match: 9. The CDR3 covers 16 residues. CDR3 amino acids: CSARAGTSGTRSTQYF. CDR3 coding DNA: TGCAGTGCTAGAGCTGGGACTAGCGGGACCCGGTCGACCCAGTACTTC.

This clonotype was counted many times. J is TRBJ2-7 and V is TRBV18; 12 bases match TRBD1. J lost 4 bases, V lost 3 bases, and 4 bases had no gene match. Germline-derived CDR1 and CDR2 are KGHSH and LQKENI. The CDR3 spans 15 residues. As DNA, the CDR3 is TGTGCCAGCTCACCCGGGACAGGGGGCGGTTACGAGCAGTACTTC. Translation gives CASSPGTGGGYEQYF. Full variable domain (outside the CDR3, taken from reference TRBV18 and TRBJ2-7): NAGVMQNPRHLVRRRGQEARLRCSPMKGHSHVYWYRQLPEEGLKFMVYLQKENIIDESGMPKERFSAEFPKEGPSILRIQQVVRGDSAAYFCASSPGTGGGYEQYFGPGTRLTVT.

The chain has TRBV7-8 and TRBJ2-3; D gene uncertain. The V end was cut by 7 bases, the J end by 1 base, with 18 bases between. Germline V gives CDR1 SGHVS, CDR2 FQNEAQ. The CDR3 is made up of 16 amino acids. The CDR3 loop is CASTIPSERRTDTQYF. As DNA, the CDR3 is TGTGCCAGCACCATCCCGAGCGAGCGCCGCACAGATACGCAGTATTTT.

This clonotype was counted a few times. The chain is built from TRBV12-3 or TRBV12-4 and TRBJ1-1, with 9 bases aligning to TRBD1. V trimming: 5 bases; J trimming: 4 bases; junction bases outside the gene matches: 8. This CDR3 contains 15 residues. In DNA, the CDR3 is TGTGCCAGCAGTATGGACAGGGGTTATTTCACTGAAGCTTTCTTT. Its protein product is CASSMDRGYFTEAFF.

With regard to this clonotype: A read error may produce the germline difference seen at one junction end. The V and J genes are TRBV12-3 or TRBV12-4 and TRBJ2-3; 8 bases fit TRBD1. This CDR3 is 15 amino acids long. The CDR3 nucleotides are TGTGCCAGCAGTTTGGGACAGGTGAGCACAGATGCGCAGTATTTT. It is translated as CASSLGQVSTDAQYF.

This clonotype showed up just a few times. The chain links TRBV20-1 to TRBJ1-5; the match to TRBD1 covers 11 bases. The CDR3 has 16 amino acids. The germline CDR1 and CDR2 sequences are DFQATT and SNEGSKA (reference sequence). V was clipped by 4 bases and J by 3 bases; unmatched bases: 8. In DNA, the CDR3 is TGCAGTGCTACGAGACGGACAGGGGGCTTCAATCAGCCCCAGCATTTT. It is translated as CSATRRTGGFNQPQHF.

In this sample, this clonotype turned up many times. V gene TRBV6-2 or TRBV6-3 combines with J gene TRBJ2-3; D remains unclear. This CDR3 region has 14 residues. Germline V gene sequence: CDR1 MNHEY, CDR2 SVGEGT. With 0 bases removed from V and 2 bases from J, the gap between germline ends came to 6 bases. The CDR3 spells CASSYSLVTDTQYF. For the CDR3, the DNA is TGTGCCAGCAGTTACTCTCTAGTCACAGATACGCAGTATTTT.